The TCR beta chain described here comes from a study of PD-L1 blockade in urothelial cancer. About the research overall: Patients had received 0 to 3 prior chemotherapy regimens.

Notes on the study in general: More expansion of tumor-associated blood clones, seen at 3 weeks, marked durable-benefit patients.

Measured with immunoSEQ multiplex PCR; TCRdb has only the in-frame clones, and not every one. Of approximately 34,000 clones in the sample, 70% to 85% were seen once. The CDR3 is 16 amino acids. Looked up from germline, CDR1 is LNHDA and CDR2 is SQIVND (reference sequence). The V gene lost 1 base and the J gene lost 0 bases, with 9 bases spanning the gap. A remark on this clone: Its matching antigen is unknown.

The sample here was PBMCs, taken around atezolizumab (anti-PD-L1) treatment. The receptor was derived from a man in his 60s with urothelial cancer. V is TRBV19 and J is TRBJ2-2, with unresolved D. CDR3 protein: CASSIGALTNTGELFF. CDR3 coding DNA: TGTGCCAGTAGTATAGGCGCACTAACGAACACCGGGGAGCTGTTTTTT.